This T cell receptor beta chain was sequenced during a study of T-cell reconstitution after alpha-beta-depleted transplantation in children. Unique molecular identifiers were incorporated when the TCRbeta library was constructed. TCRdb recomputed calls from the PCR reads with MiXCR, one row per CDR3 protein. The repertoire holds 500,000 to 650,000 distinct CDR3 sequences, with over 9.5% as singletons. Study conclusions and caveats: Several hundred expanded graft clones reportedly gave rise to the alpha-beta T cells present about two months after transplant. A year had passed since transplant, and T-cell counts and diversity by then came mostly from newly produced T cells. Some patients' high day-60 TCRbeta diversity was traced to surviving recipient T cells and thymic progenitors.

With respect to this clonotype: Its matching antigen is unknown.

The V gene lost 0 bases and the J gene lost 6 bases, with 14 bases spanning the gap. Germline CDR1 MNHEY, CDR2 SVGAGI. The CDR3 totals 15 residues. This chain uses TRBV6-5 with TRBJ1-2; TRBD1 might be the D (5 bases). The clonotype was recovered from a female patient aged 2-9 years who had a stem cell transplant for aplastic anemia, so the T cells may come from the graft donor. Here the sequenced sample was PBMCs, mostly from graft donor cells, taken 180 days after TCRalphabeta/CD19-depleted stem cell transplant. The CDR3 region is CASSYSNAGSNGYTF. The CDR3 DNA sequence: TGTGCCAGCAGTTACTCGAACGCAGGGAGCAATGGCTACACCTTC.